The sequence of this TCR beta chain was determined in a study of cytomegalovirus exposure and HLA in healthy donors. Concerning this clone itself: Its antigen is unknown.

Study results and limitations: Productive rates of about 87% or about 30% were seen for most TCR beta V segments in an earlier analysis. Most TCR sequences were seen very rarely across donors, but some public TCRs occurred in many. It was confirmed in vitro that a few of the CMV-associated chains were specific for CMV antigens. Being indistinguishable, some V segments were excluded, TRBV6-2 and TRBV6-3 among them.

Amplification used 60 Vbeta primers and 13 Jbeta primers. Libraries were prepared by immunoSEQ multiplex PCR; TCRdb keeps only in-frame clonotypes and omits some of them. The sample lists 100,000 or so clones; 83% were seen once. The CDR3 runs to 18 residues. The germline V gene has CDR1 MNHNS and CDR2 SASEGT. Trimming at V came to 1 base and at J to 3 bases, leaving 9 bases not matched to a gene. This chain connects TRBV6-1 to TRBJ2-2; 9 nucleotides line up with TRBD2. Sequencing input: PBMCs. The sequence derives from a man aged 18 to 35 in good health and CMV-seronegative. The CDR3 nucleotides read TGTGCCAGCAGTGAAGGGGTAGCGGGGGCCCTCGACACCGGGGAGCTGTTTTTT. Translating it yields CASSEGVAGALDTGELFF.